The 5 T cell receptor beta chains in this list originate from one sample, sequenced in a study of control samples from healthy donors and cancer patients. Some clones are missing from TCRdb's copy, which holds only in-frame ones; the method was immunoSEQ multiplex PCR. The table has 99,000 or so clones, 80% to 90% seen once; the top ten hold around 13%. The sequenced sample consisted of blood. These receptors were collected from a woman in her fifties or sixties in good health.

CDR3 sequence: CASSLLNMNTEAFF. The CDR3 nucleotides are TGTGCCAGCAGCTTACTGAATATGAACACTGAAGCTTTCTTT. The gene calls are TRBV11-3 and TRBJ1-1; no reliable D call. V dropped 2 bases and J dropped 0 bases, with 7 bases sitting between them. Germline V gives CDR1 SGHNT, CDR2 YENEEA. This CDR3 region has 14 residues.

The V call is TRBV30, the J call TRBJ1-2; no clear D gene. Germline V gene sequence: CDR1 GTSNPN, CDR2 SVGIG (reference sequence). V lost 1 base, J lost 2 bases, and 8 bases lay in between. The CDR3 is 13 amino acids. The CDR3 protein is CAWSAGRNYGYTF. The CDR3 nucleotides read TGTGCCTGGAGTGCGGGCAGGAACTATGGCTACACCTTC.

CDR3 in DNA: TGTGCCAGCACCATAACCGGGACAGGGGTTGGCTACACCTTC. It yields the protein CASTITGTGVGYTF. This chain links TRBV6-6 with TRBJ1-2; 10 bases fit TRBD1. This CDR3 is built from 14 residues. The germline gives CDR1 MNHNY, CDR2 SVGAGI (reference sequence). V gave up 7 bases and J gave up 7 bases; unmatched junction bases: 9.

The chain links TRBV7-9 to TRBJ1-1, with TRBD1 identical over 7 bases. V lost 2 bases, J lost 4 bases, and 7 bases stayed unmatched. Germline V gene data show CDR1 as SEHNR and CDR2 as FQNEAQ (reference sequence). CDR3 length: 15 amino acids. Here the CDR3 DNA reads TGTGCCAGCAGCTTAACAGGGGCCCCTAGCACTGAAGCTTTCTTT. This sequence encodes CASSLTGAPSTEAFF.

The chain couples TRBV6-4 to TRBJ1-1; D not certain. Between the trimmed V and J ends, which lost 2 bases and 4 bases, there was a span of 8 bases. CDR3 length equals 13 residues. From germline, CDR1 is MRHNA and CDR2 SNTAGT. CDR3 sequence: CASSDTEGTEAFF. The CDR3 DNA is TGTGCCAGCAGTGACACGGAGGGCACTGAAGCTTTCTTT.